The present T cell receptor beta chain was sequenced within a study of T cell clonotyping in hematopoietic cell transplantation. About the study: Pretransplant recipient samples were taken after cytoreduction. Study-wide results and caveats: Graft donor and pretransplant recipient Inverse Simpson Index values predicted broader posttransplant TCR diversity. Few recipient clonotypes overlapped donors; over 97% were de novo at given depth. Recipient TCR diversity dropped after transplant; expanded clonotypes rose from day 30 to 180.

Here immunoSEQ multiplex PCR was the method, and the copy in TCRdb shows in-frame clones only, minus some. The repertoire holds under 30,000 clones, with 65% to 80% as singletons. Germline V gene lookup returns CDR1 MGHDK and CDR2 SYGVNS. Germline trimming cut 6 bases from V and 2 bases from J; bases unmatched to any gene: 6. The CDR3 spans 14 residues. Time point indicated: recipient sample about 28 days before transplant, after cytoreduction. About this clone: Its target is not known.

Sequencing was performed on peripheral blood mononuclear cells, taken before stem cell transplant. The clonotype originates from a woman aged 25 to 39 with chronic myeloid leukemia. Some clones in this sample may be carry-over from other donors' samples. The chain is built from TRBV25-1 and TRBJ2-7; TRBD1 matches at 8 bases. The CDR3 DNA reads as TGTGCCAGCAGGGGAGACAGGGGACCCTACGAGCAGTACTTC. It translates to CASRGDRGPYEQYF.